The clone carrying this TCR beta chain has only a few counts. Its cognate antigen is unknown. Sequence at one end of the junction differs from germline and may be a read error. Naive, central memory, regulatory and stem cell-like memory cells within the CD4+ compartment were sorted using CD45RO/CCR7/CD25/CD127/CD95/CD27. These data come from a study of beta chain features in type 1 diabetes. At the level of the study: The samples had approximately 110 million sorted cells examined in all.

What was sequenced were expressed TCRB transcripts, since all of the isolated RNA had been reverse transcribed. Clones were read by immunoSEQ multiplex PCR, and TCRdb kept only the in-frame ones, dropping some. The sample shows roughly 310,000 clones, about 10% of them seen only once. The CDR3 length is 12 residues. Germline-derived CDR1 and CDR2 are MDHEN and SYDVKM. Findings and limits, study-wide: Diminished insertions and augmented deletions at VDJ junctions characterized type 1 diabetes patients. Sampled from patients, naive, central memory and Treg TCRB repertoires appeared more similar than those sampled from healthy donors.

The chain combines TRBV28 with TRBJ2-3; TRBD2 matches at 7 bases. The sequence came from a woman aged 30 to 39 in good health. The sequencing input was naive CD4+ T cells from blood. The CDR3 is CSVAGESDTQYF. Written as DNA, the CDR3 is TGCTCCGTCGCGGGAGAGTCAGATACGCAGTATTTT.